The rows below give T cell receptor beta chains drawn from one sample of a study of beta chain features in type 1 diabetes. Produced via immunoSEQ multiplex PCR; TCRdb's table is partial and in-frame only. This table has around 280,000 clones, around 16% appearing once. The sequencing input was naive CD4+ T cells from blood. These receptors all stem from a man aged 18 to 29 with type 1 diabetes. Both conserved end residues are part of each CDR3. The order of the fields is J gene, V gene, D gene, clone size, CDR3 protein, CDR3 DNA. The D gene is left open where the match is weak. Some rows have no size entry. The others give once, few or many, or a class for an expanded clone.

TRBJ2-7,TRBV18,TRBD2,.,CASSPIAGGGEEQYF,TGTGCCAGCTCACCTATAGCGGGAGGGGGAGAAGAGCAGTACTTC
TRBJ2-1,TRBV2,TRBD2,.,CASSEFWRESVNEQFF,TGTGCCAGCAGTGAATTCTGGCGGGAGTCGGTCAATGAGCAGTTCTTC
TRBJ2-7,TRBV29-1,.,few,CSVRSGTQLTYEQYF,TGCAGCGTGCGGTCCGGGACACAATTAACCTACGAGCAGTACTTC
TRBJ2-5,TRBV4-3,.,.,CASSQDLKKETQYF,TGCGCCAGCAGCCAAGACCTAAAGAAAGAGACCCAGTACTTC
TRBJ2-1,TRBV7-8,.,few,CASSLWAARNEQFF,TGTGCCAGCAGCTTATGGGCAGCCCGCAATGAGCAGTTCTTC
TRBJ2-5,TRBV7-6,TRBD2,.,CASSLRLAGGLTQYF,TGTGCCAGCAGCTTGAGACTAGCGGGGGGACTGACCCAGTACTTC
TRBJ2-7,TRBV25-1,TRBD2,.,CASSGGLAGGEQYF,TGTGCCAGCAGTGGGGGACTAGCGGGAGGCGAGCAGTACTTC
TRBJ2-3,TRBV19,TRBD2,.,CATRLAGGIDTQYF,TGTGCCACCCGACTAGCGGGGGGGATAGATACGCAGTATTTT
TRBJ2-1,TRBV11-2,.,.,CASSLVPGSGPQGEQFF,TGTGCCAGCAGCTTAGTTCCAGGTAGCGGCCCGCAGGGAGAGCAGTTCTTC
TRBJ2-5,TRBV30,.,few,CAWSGVSGTQYF,TGTGCCTGGAGTGGAGTCTCGGGGACCCAGTACTTC
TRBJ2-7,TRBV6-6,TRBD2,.,CASSYSSGRGEQYF,TGTGCCAGCAGTTACTCGAGCGGGAGAGGAGAGCAGTACTTC
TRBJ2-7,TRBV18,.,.,CASSPPGGSYEQYF,TGTGCCAGCTCACCACCCGGAGGGTCCTACGAGCAGTACTTC
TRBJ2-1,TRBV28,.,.,CASSLARSYNEQFF,TGTGCCAGCAGTTTGGCCCGATCCTACAATGAGCAGTTCTTC
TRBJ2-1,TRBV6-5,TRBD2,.,CASSLAGGDEQFF,TGTGCCAGCAGCTTAGCGGGAGGCGATGAGCAGTTCTTC
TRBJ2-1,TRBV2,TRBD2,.,CASRPGLAGGFDEQFF,TGTGCCAGCAGGCCTGGACTAGCGGGAGGTTTCGATGAGCAGTTCTTC
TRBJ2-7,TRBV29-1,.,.,CSVQDLTYEQYF,TGCAGCGTCCAGGACTTGACCTACGAGCAGTACTTC
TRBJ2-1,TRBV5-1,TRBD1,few,CASSLWDRAYNEQFF,TGCGCCAGCAGCTTGTGGGACAGGGCTTACAATGAGCAGTTCTTC
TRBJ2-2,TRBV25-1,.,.,CASRQVTGELFF,TGTGCCAGCCGCCAGGTCACCGGGGAGCTGTTTTTT
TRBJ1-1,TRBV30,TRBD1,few,CAWGTGVDTEAFF,TGTGCCTGGGGGACAGGGGTGGACACTGAAGCTTTCTTT
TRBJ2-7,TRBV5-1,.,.,CASSPQGSSYEQYF,TGCGCCAGCAGTCCTCAGGGGTCGTCCTACGAGCAGTACTTC
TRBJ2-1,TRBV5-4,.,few,CASSLAPRSYNEQFF,TGTGCCAGCAGCTTGGCTCCCCGCTCCTACAATGAGCAGTTCTTC
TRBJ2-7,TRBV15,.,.,CATSRETTGSYEQYF,TGTGCCACCAGCAGAGAAACAACAGGGAGCTACGAGCAGTACTTC
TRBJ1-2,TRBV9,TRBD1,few,CASSFRQGGYGYTF,TGTGCCAGCAGCTTCAGACAGGGAGGCTATGGCTACACCTTC
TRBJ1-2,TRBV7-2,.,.,CASSLVEGGGYTF,TGTGCCAGCAGCTTAGTGGAGGGCGGCGGCTACACCTTC
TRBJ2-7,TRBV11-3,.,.,CASSCRDEQYF,TGTGCCAGCAGCTGCCGGGACGAGCAGTACTTC
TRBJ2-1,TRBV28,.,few,CASSLPARNEQFF,TGTGCCAGCAGTTTACCCGCCAGGAATGAGCAGTTCTTC
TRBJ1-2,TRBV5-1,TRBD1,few,CASSRGQETMYGYTF,TGCGCCAGCAGTAGAGGACAGGAGACTATGTATGGCTACACCTTC
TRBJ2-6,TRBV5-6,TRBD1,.,CASSAGTGVYPGANVLTF,TGTGCCAGCAGCGCGGGGACAGGGGTGTACCCTGGGGCCAACGTCCTGACTTTC
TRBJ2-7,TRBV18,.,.,CASSPRSYTYEQYF,TGTGCCAGCTCACCCAGGTCCTATACCTACGAGCAGTACTTC
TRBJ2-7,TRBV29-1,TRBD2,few,CSVAPGTSGYEQYF,TGCAGCGTGGCTCCCGGGACTAGCGGTTACGAGCAGTACTTC
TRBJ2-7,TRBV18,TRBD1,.,CASSPGQGAGLGNEQYF,TGTGCCAGCTCACCGGGACAGGGGGCTGGGTTAGGAAACGAGCAGTACTTC
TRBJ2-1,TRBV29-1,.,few,CSASRGTYNEQFF,TGCAGCGCCTCTAGGGGTACCTACAATGAGCAGTTCTTC
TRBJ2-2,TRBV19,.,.,CASRGELNTGELFF,TGTGCCAGTAGAGGGGAATTGAACACCGGGGAGCTGTTTTTT
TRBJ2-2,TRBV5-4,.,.,CASSLRLDPGELFF,TGTGCCAGCAGCTTAAGACTAGATCCCGGGGAGCTGTTTTTT
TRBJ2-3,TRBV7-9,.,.,CASSLFWASTDTQYF,TGTGCCAGCAGCTTATTTTGGGCGTCAACAGATACGCAGTATTTT
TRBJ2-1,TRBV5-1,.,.,CASTPEWLSSYNEQFF,TGCGCCAGCACCCCGGAGTGGCTTAGCTCCTACAATGAGCAGTTCTTC
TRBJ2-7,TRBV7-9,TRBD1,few,CASSLQGVNEQYF,TGTGCCAGCAGCCTACAGGGGGTCAACGAGCAGTACTTC
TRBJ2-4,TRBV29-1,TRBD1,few,CSVGGQVWGKNIQYF,TGCAGCGTTGGTGGACAGGTCTGGGGCAAAAACATTCAGTACTTC
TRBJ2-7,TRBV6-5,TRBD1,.,CASSSAAEGATYEQYF,TGTGCCAGCAGTTCGGCAGCTGAGGGGGCCACCTACGAGCAGTACTTC
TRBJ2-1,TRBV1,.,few,CTSSPTAGGYNEQFF,TGCACCAGCAGCCCGACAGCGGGGGGGTACAATGAGCAGTTCTTC
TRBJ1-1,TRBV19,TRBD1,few,CASSTGQGTGNTEAFF,TGTGCCAGTAGTACAGGACAGGGGACGGGGAACACTGAAGCTTTCTTT
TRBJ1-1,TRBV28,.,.,CASSLEGTEAFF,TGTGCCAGCAGTTTGGAGGGCACTGAAGCTTTCTTT
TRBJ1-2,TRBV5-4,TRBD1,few,CASSSTGTGGGYTF,TGTGCCAGCAGCTCTACCGGGACAGGGGGTGGCTACACCTTC
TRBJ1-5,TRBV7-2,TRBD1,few,CASSLGDSNNQPQHF,TGTGCCAGCAGCTTGGGGGACAGCAACAATCAGCCCCAGCATTTT
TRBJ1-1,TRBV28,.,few,CASSLYRRGAEAFF,TGTGCCAGCAGTTTATACCGCAGGGGCGCTGAAGCTTTCTTT
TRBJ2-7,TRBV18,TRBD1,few,CASSPGTGGDEQYF,TGTGCCAGCTCACCTGGGACAGGGGGCGATGAGCAGTACTTC
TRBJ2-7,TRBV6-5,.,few,CASRYQVPGGLYEQYF,TGTGCCAGCAGATACCAAGTGCCAGGGGGGCTCTACGAGCAGTACTTC
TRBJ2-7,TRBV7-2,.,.,CASSLEVFTGQYF,TGTGCCAGCAGCTTAGAAGTTTTTACGGGGCAGTACTTC
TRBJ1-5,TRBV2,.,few,CASRPQSYSNQPQHF,TGTGCCAGCAGGCCACAGAGTTATAGCAATCAGCCCCAGCATTTT